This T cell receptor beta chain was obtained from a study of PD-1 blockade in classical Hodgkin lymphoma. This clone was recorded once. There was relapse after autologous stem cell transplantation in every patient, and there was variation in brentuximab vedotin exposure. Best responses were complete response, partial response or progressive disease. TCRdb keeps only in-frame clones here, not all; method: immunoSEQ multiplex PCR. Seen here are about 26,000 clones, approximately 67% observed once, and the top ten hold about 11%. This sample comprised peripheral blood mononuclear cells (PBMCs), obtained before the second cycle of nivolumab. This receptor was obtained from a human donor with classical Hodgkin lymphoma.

In DNA, the CDR3 is TGTGCCAGCAGCCGTGGGAATTCTTTGGCGGACTACACCTTC. It specifies CASSRGNSLADYTF. V gene TRBV7-9 combines with J gene TRBJ1-2; D gene ambiguous. The CDR3 extends over 14 amino acids. Trimming took 5 bases from V and 10 from J, leaving 20 bases between them. Germline V lookup: CDR1 SEHNR, CDR2 FQNEAQ (reference sequence).